This T cell receptor (beta chain) was sequenced during a study of T cells in localized non-small cell lung cancer. Only a few counts were recorded for this clone. Its specificity is not known. The CDR3 is made up of 17 amino acids. The germline CDR1 and CDR2 sequences are LNHNV and YYDKDF (reference sequence). V was clipped by 0 bases and J by 6 bases, with 20 bases between them. Clones were read by immunoSEQ multiplex PCR, and TCRdb kept only the in-frame ones, dropping some. The repertoire includes 2,700 or so clones, over 25% of them detected once, and more than 8% sits in the top ten. Study-level points and caveats: Clonality peaked in uninvolved adjacent lung rather than tumor.

The sequencing here drew on lung tumor tissue, taken before any cancer treatment. The chain has TRBV15 and TRBJ1-2; D is unclear. The TCR sequence derives from a female donor aged 60 or older with stage I lung adenocarcinoma. This chain's CDR3 is CATSRDRNARDSHGYTF. The CDR3 region has the DNA TGTGCCACCAGCAGAGATCGGAATGCTCGGGATAGCCATGGCTACACCTTC.